Shown below are 9 T cell receptor beta chains from a single sample sequenced in a study of T-cell reconstitution after alpha-beta-depleted transplantation in children. TCRbeta library preparation incorporated unique molecular identifiers. TCRdb called the PCR reads again in MiXCR, with one record for every CDR3 protein. The sample lists just under 150,000 distinct CDR3 sequences, about 9% occurring once. The source material was PBMCs, mostly from graft donor cells, sampled 180 days after TCRalphabeta/CD19-depleted stem cell transplant. These receptors all stem from a female patient under 10 years old who had a stem cell transplant for congenital amegakaryocytic thrombocytopenia, so the T cells may come from the graft donor.

This clonotype has at least ten counts. The rearrangement joins TRBV28 to TRBJ2-2; a weak D match, TRBD1 (5 bases). The germline V gene has CDR1 MDHEN and CDR2 SYDVKM. The CDR3 contains 14 residues. Trimming took 8 bases from V and 8 from J, leaving 18 bases between them. The CDR3 sequence: CASGRTSSSGELFF. The CDR3 DNA sequence: TGTGCCAGCGGAAGGACAAGTTCTTCGGGGGAGCTGTTTTTT.

The V gene is TRBV2, the J gene TRBJ1-3; D gene uncertain. CDR1 SNHLY and CDR2 FYNNEI come from the germline V gene. Trimming shortened V by 2 bases and J by 0 bases, and 14 bases separated the two germline ends. The CDR3 sequence is 17 residues long. CDR3 in amino acids: CASSERVAGFSGNTIYF. CDR3 sequence (DNA): TGTGCCAGCAGTGAACGCGTGGCGGGCTTCTCTGGAAACACCATATATTTT. Variable domain in full (rest from reference TRBV2 and TRBJ1-3): EPEVTQTPSHQVTQMGQEVILRCVPISNHLYFYWYRQILGQKVEFLVSFYNNEISEKSEIFDDQFSVERPDGSNFTLKIRSTKLEDSAMYFCASSERVAGFSGNTIYFGEGSWLTVV.

This clonotype was observed at least ten times. The chain has TRBV12-3 or TRBV12-4 and TRBJ2-3, with 7 nucleotides matching TRBD2. Trimming cost V 9 bases and J 0 bases; bases outside gene matches: 3. This CDR3 is built from 13 residues. CDR3 in amino acids: CASRRGSTDTQYF. In DNA, the CDR3 is TGTGCCAGTCGGCGGGGGAGCACAGATACGCAGTATTTT.

The V gene is TRBV11-2, the J gene TRBJ2-3; the match to TRBD1 covers 9 bases. The CDR3 loop spans 16 amino acids. V dropped 4 bases and J dropped 0; count of bases not matched to a gene: 5. Germline V CDR1 and CDR2: SGHAT, FQNNGV. CDR3 protein: CASSWKTGGSTDTQYF. DNA of the CDR3: TGTGCCAGCAGCTGGAAGACAGGGGGTAGCACAGATACGCAGTATTTT.

This clonotype was counted ten times or more. The V and J genes are TRBV5-6 and TRBJ2-1; 7 bases match TRBD2. The CDR3 runs to 15 residues. CDR1 SGHDT and CDR2 YYEEEE come from the germline V gene. Germline trimming cut 1 base from V and 4 bases from J; bases unmatched to any gene: 5. CDR3 region: CASSLWGGVYNEQFF. In DNA, the CDR3 is TGTGCCAGCAGCTTGTGGGGGGGGGTGTACAATGAGCAGTTCTTC. The full variable domain, its missing parts supplied by reference TRBV5-6 and TRBJ2-1, is DAGVTQSPTHLIKTRGQQVTLRCSPKSGHDTVSWYQQALGQGPQFIFQYYEEEERQRGNFPDRFSGHQFPNYSSELNVNALLLGDSALYLCASSLWGGVYNEQFFGPGTRLTVL.

This clonotype was seen ten or more times. The V gene is TRBV20-1, the J gene TRBJ1-1; 9 positions agree with TRBD1. J lost 3 bases, V lost 5 bases, and 7 bases had no gene match. The CDR3 sequence is 14 residues long. The germline V gene has CDR1 DFQATT and CDR2 SNEGSKA (reference sequence). The CDR3 loop is CSAYPGQGDTEAFF. The CDR3 DNA reads TGCAGTGCTTATCCGGGACAGGGTGACACTGAAGCTTTCTTT.

The rearrangement links TRBV10-3 to TRBJ2-3; 11 bases are a match to TRBD2. V lost 10 bases and J lost 2; bases outside the gene matches: 14. The germline CDR1 and CDR2 sequences are ENHRY and SYGVKD. The length of the CDR3 is 17 residues. The CDR3 DNA follows: TGTGCCAGCAGGGAGTCGGGACTAGCGGCGCCCACAGATACGCAGTATTTT. Residues: CASRESGLAAPTDTQYF.

This sequence joins TRBV7-8 and TRBJ1-3, with D possibly being TRBD1 (6 bases). V was shortened by 3 bases and J by 1 base, with 25 bases between the two germline ends. CDR1 SGHVS and CDR2 FQNEAQ come from the germline V gene. The CDR3 sequence is 20 residues long. The CDR3 DNA reads as TGTGCCAGCAGCTTGGCAAGGACAGCAAACTTAAGGGGTTCTGGAAACACCATATATTTT. Amino acid sequence: CASSLARTANLRGSGNTIYF.

There are many counts of this clonotype. The gene calls are TRBV5-6 and TRBJ1-4; tentative D call: TRBD1 (5 bases). CDR3 length equals 16 residues. The V end lost 2 bases, the J end lost 0 bases, and 11 bases lay between the germline ends. Germline V gene data show CDR1 as SGHDT and CDR2 as YYEEEE. The CDR3 is CASSLLPGPTNEKLFF. DNA of the CDR3: TGTGCCAGCAGCTTACTTCCAGGGCCAACTAATGAAAAACTGTTTTTT.